A selection of T cell receptor beta chains follows, all from one sample in a study of monozygotic twins with inflammatory bowel disease. TCRdb re-called the 5' RACE reads; every CDR3 protein appears as one record, without DNA. This table lists around 230,000 distinct CDR3 sequences. Input material: blood. Receptor source: a human donor with ulcerative colitis or Crohn's disease, or a healthy co-twin of an affected twin (not recorded which). The CDR3 runs from the conserved cysteine through the conserved F or W.

V gene: TRBV5-5
J gene: TRBJ2-3
CDR3 length: 14
CDR3 protein: CASSSGASWDTQYF

V gene: TRBV20-1
J gene: TRBJ1-2
CDR3 length: 15
CDR3 protein: CSARDSFHPNYGYTF

V gene: TRBV7-8
J gene: TRBJ2-1
CDR3 length: 17
CDR3 protein: CASSLVLVAGGPFEQFF

V gene: TRBV29-1
J gene: TRBJ2-1
CDR3 length: 16
CDR3 protein: CSVEARTSVAYNEQFF

V gene: TRBV12-3/TRBV12-4
J gene: TRBJ1-1
CDR3 length: 11
CDR3 protein: CASRWGGEAFF

V gene: TRBV5-1
J gene: TRBJ2-1
CDR3 length: 16
CDR3 protein: CASSWSTGGSYNEQFF

V gene: TRBV5-1
J gene: TRBJ1-1
CDR3 length: 13
CDR3 protein: CASSLQPNTEAFF

V gene: TRBV27
J gene: TRBJ1-5
CDR3 length: 14
CDR3 protein: CASSKLNNNQPQHF

V gene: TRBV10-3
J gene: TRBJ2-1
CDR3 length: 15
CDR3 protein: CAIRTSGGSYNEQFF

V gene: TRBV5-1
J gene: TRBJ1-1
CDR3 length: 15
CDR3 protein: CASSPLGLRNTEAFF

V gene: TRBV20-1
J gene: TRBJ1-6
CDR3 length: 18
CDR3 protein: CSAPGIGRVEENNSPLHF

V gene: TRBV21-1
J gene: TRBJ1-1
CDR3 length: 21
CDR3 protein: CASSKRCRDRVLRSMNTEAFF

V gene: TRBV12-3/TRBV12-4
J gene: TRBJ2-7
CDR3 length: 14
CDR3 protein: CASSLQDTYYEQYF

V gene: TRBV12-2
J gene: TRBJ2-5
CDR3 length: 17
CDR3 protein: CASRSHSRDYLQETQYF

V gene: TRBV4-1
J gene: TRBJ2-1
CDR3 length: 15
CDR3 protein: CASSQDIFIRNEQFF

V gene: TRBV12-3/TRBV12-4
J gene: TRBJ1-2
CDR3 length: 15
CDR3 protein: CASSPSTGAPYGYTF

V gene: TRBV12-3/TRBV12-4
J gene: TRBJ2-1
CDR3 length: 11
CDR3 protein: CASSSGPQGFF

V gene: TRBV7-9
J gene: TRBJ2-7
CDR3 length: 16
CDR3 protein: CASSRGGRGQNYEQYF

V gene: TRBV6-1
J gene: TRBJ2-3
CDR3 length: 17
CDR3 protein: CASSERAGSGGSDTQYF

V gene: TRBV6-1
J gene: TRBJ1-6
CDR3 length: 15
CDR3 protein: CASRGGTLYNSPLHF

V gene: TRBV6-5
J gene: TRBJ1-2
CDR3 length: 15
CDR3 protein: CASSYSQGRAYGYTF

V gene: TRBV20-1
J gene: TRBJ1-1
CDR3 length: 12
CDR3 protein: CSARGGSTEAFF

V gene: TRBV20-1
J gene: TRBJ2-7
CDR3 length: 15
CDR3 protein: CSAWISRQEPYEQYF

V gene: TRBV6-2/TRBV6-3
J gene: TRBJ2-5
CDR3 length: 16
CDR3 protein: CASSHGTSRIQETQYF

V gene: TRBV28
J gene: TRBJ1-2
CDR3 length: 13
CDR3 protein: CASSLLANYGYTF

V gene: TRBV2
J gene: TRBJ1-2
CDR3 length: 15
CDR3 protein: CASSDHRDTNYGYTF

V gene: TRBV6-5
J gene: TRBJ2-3
CDR3 length: 13
CDR3 protein: CASRDTGLYTQYF

V gene: TRBV5-1
J gene: TRBJ2-7
CDR3 length: 15
CDR3 protein: CASSLQRGDVYEQYF

V gene: TRBV5-1
J gene: TRBJ2-5
CDR3 length: 13
CDR3 protein: CASKAGNQETQYF

V gene: TRBV7-2
J gene: TRBJ2-1
CDR3 length: 14
CDR3 protein: CASSQAWLFNEQFF

V gene: TRBV5-1
J gene: TRBJ1-4
CDR3 length: 15
CDR3 protein: CASSPGGIRDEKLFF

V gene: TRBV7-6
J gene: TRBJ2-5
CDR3 length: 14
CDR3 protein: CASSPSGLMGTQYF

V gene: TRBV12-3/TRBV12-4
J gene: TRBJ2-7
CDR3 length: 15
CDR3 protein: CASSLEATGWHEQYF

V gene: TRBV5-6
J gene: TRBJ1-1
CDR3 length: 15
CDR3 protein: CASTAVGGSGTEAFF

V gene: TRBV3-1
J gene: TRBJ1-4
CDR3 length: 13
CDR3 protein: CASSQRNNEKLFF

V gene: TRBV27
J gene: TRBJ1-4
CDR3 length: 15
CDR3 protein: CASSLGLGGPEKLFF

V gene: TRBV7-3
J gene: TRBJ1-1
CDR3 length: 13
CDR3 protein: CASSLSRTSEAFF

V gene: TRBV11-2
J gene: TRBJ1-5
CDR3 length: 13
CDR3 protein: CASSLQINQPQHF

V gene: TRBV10-3
J gene: TRBJ2-7
CDR3 length: 11
CDR3 protein: CAIRDGGEQYF

V gene: TRBV3-1
J gene: TRBJ2-2
CDR3 length: 15
CDR3 protein: CVSSLIFGYSGELFF

V gene: TRBV29-1
J gene: TRBJ2-3
CDR3 length: 13
CDR3 protein: CSVARGPADTQYF

V gene: TRBV12-5
J gene: TRBJ2-7
CDR3 length: 16
CDR3 protein: CASGLVASGGAGEQYF

V gene: TRBV2
J gene: TRBJ1-1
CDR3 length: 13
CDR3 protein: CASKGGFNTEAFF

V gene: TRBV6-1
J gene: TRBJ1-6
CDR3 length: 14
CDR3 protein: CASNPGRYNSPLHF

V gene: TRBV6-1
J gene: TRBJ2-3
CDR3 length: 15
CDR3 protein: CASSEAEGAVDTQYF

V gene: TRBV12-3/TRBV12-4
J gene: TRBJ2-2
CDR3 length: 12
CDR3 protein: CASSPYPGELFF

V gene: TRBV15
J gene: TRBJ2-1
CDR3 length: 14
CDR3 protein: CATSRDLEDRGQFF

V gene: TRBV3-1
J gene: TRBJ1-2
CDR3 length: 16
CDR3 protein: CASSRSPGLPAQGYTF

V gene: TRBV27
J gene: TRBJ2-5
CDR3 length: 16
CDR3 protein: CASSPLDRDFQETQYF

V gene: TRBV5-1
J gene: TRBJ1-6
CDR3 length: 14
CDR3 protein: CASRNDRDGSPLHF